This TCR beta chain was retrieved from a study of T cell responses to AZD1222 COVID-19 vaccine. The CDR3 is 14 residues long. CDR1 SGHTA and CDR2 FQGNSA come from the germline V gene. V lost 6 bases, J lost 6 bases, and 12 bases lay in between. Using immunoSEQ multiplex PCR, the repertoire was profiled, and TCRdb retains in-frame clones only, with some absent. The sample includes around 94,000 clones, nearly 90% of them seen just once. The source material was peripheral blood, sampled on day 0 of AZD1222 vaccination. The J gene is TRBJ1-6, the V gene TRBV7-2, with a possible D match to TRBD1 (5 bases). This clonotype originated in an adult in good health. CDR3 in amino acids: CASSQQEGNSPLHF. CDR3 sequence (DNA): TGTGCCAGCAGTCAACAGGAGGGTAATTCACCCCTCCACTTT.